Below, one T cell receptor (beta chain) is given with its context. The antigen is not known. These data originate in a study of Graves' ophthalmopathy and Graves' hyperthyroidism. Study observations and caveats: A 13-signature model separated ophthalmopathy from stable hyperthyroidism, reaching roughly 85% sensitivity and 75% to 83% specificity cross-validated.

Moderate-to-severe activity, CAS ≥3, NOSPECS ≥4 and a duration under 3 months were seen in donors with ophthalmopathy. Clinicians made diagnoses from clinical symptoms, serum thyroxine, TRAb, thyroid ultrasound and orbital computed tomography. PBMCs had their origin in fresh peripheral blood (10 ml). Amplified material comprised TCR beta CDR3 regions derived from RNA transcripts. Second-round multiplex PCR came after first-round RT-PCR with HTBI primers. Each CDR3 protein gets one entry after TCRdb re-called the multiplex PCR reads with MiXCR. This sample has under 350,000 distinct CDR3 sequences, with roughly 15% found just once. Trimming took 4 bases from V and 7 from J, leaving 11 bases between them. The CDR3 is 12 residues long. Germline assignment: CDR1 MNHEY and CDR2 SVGEGT.

The chain carries TRBV6-2 or TRBV6-3 and TRBJ2-7; the D is unclear. This clonotype was sampled from an adult man with Graves' ophthalmopathy. The material sequenced was peripheral blood. The CDR3 here is CASSSLWAEQYF. The CDR3 coding sequence is TGTGCCAGCAGTTCTCTCTGGGCGGAGCAGTACTTC.